The entry below gives a single T cell receptor (beta chain) sequence along with its context. This clonotype was counted many times. The target of this receptor is not known. Base qualities are not at hand, and no much larger clone is one base apart. Spanning cysteine to phenylalanine, the CDR3 consists of 14 amino acids. The DNA shown is the 42-base CDR3, in frame from base 1. V sheds 0 bases and J sheds 2 bases, leaving 9 bases between their ends. CDR1 and CDR2 (SGDLS, YYNGEE) derive from the germline V gene. The library was built by means of 5' RACE. Data came from an Illumina MiSeq. Through fastp at Q25 and MiXCR, TCRdb rebuilt clones from the public reads, retaining in-frame beta chains. All rows with the same CDR3 protein become a single entry with the most common DNA and genes. The sample table lists roughly 76,000 distinct CDR3 sequences, approximately 5.4% of them with a count of one. 6.5% to 8% of the sample comes from the top ten.

The sample belongs to a study of T cells of healthy individuals (dated by TCRdb to the late 2010s). This receptor was obtained from a female donor in good health. The chain is encoded by TRBV9 joined to TRBJ2-7; the D gene is perhaps TRBD2, from 5 matching bases. The sequenced DNA: TGTGCCAGCAGCGTAGCCAGCGGTACCTACGAGCAGTACTTC. The translation is CASSVASGTYEQYF.